This T cell receptor beta chain was captured in a study of Graves' ophthalmopathy and Graves' hyperthyroidism. General study findings and limits: Blood also contained most of the expanded thyroid clonotypes above 0.001 frequency.

Using RNA transcripts, the TCR beta CDR3 regions were amplified. RT-PCR was first run with HTBI primers, then multiplex PCR in a second round. TCRdb redid the calling of the multiplex PCR reads with MiXCR, one entry per CDR3 protein. The repertoire holds roughly 410,000 distinct CDR3 sequences, with 15% as singletons. The trim removed 4 bases at V and 1 base at J, leaving 10 bases unmatched. Germline V lookup: CDR1 SGDLS, CDR2 YYNGEE. The CDR3 covers 16 residues. Ten or more counts support this clonotype. The antigen is undetermined. This TCR was sampled from a woman aged 18-29 years with stable Graves' hyperthyroidism. What was sequenced was peripheral blood. The rearrangement uses TRBV9 and TRBJ1-1, with 7 bases identical to TRBD1. The CDR3 coding sequence is TGTGCCAGCAGCCCCCGCAGGGGGGTTGCGAACACTGAAGCTTTCTTT. Amino acid sequence: CASSPRRGVANTEAFF.